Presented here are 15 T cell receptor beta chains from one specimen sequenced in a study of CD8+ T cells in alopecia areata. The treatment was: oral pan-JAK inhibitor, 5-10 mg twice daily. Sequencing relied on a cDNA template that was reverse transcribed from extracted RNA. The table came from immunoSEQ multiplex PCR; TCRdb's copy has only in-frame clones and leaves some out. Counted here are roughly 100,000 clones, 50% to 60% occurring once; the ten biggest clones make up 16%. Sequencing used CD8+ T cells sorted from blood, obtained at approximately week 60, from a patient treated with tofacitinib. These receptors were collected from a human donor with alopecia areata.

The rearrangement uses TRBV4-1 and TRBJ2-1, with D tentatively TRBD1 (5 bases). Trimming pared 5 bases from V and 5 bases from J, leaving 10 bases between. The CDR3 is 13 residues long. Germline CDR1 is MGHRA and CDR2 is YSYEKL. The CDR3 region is CASSYDSDNEQFF. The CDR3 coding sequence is TGCGCCAGCAGCTACGACAGTGACAATGAGCAGTTCTTC.

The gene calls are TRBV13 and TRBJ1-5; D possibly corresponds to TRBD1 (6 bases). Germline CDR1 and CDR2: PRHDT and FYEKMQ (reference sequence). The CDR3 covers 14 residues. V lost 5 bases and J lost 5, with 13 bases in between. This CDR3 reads CASSRGQGYQPQHF. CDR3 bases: TGTGCCAGCAGCCGGGGGCAGGGGTATCAGCCCCAGCATTTT.

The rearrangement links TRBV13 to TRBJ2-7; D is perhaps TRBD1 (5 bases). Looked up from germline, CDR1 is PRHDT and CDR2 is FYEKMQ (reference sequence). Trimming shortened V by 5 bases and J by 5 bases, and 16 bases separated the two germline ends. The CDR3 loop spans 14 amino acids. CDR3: CASSTRTGDHEQYF. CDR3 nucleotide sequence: TGTGCCAGCAGCACCCGAACAGGTGACCACGAGCAGTACTTC. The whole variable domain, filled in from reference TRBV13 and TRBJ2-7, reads AAGVIQSPRHLIKEKRETATLKCYPIPRHDTVYWYQQGPGQDPQFLISFYEKMQSDKGSIPDRFSAQQFSDYHSELNMSSLELGDSALYFCASSTRTGDHEQYFGPGTRLTVT.

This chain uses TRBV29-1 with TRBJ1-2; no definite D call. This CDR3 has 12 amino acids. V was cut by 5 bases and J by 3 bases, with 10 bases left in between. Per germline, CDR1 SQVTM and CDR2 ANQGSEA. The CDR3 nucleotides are TGCAGCGTTACTCAGCTAGACTATGGCTACACCTTC. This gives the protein CSVTQLDYGYTF.

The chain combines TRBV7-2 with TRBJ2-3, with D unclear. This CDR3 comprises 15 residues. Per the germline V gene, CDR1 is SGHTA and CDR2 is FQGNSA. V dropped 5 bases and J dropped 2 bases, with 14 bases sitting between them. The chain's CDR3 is CASSLRWRNTDTQYF. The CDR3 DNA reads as TGTGCCAGCAGCCTCCGTTGGAGAAACACAGATACGCAGTATTTT.

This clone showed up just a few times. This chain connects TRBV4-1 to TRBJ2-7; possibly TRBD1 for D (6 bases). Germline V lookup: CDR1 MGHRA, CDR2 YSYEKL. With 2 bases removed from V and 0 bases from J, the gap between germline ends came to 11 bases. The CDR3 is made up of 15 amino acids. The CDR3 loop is CASSQTGLDSYEQYF. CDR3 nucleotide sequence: TGCGCCAGCAGCCAAACAGGGTTGGACTCCTACGAGCAGTACTTC.

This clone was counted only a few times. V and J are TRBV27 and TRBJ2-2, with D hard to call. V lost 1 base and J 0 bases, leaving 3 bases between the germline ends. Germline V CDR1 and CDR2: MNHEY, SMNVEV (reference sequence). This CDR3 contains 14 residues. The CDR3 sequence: CASSLLANTGELFF. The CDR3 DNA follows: TGTGCCAGCAGTTTATTAGCGAACACCGGGGAGCTGTTTTTT.

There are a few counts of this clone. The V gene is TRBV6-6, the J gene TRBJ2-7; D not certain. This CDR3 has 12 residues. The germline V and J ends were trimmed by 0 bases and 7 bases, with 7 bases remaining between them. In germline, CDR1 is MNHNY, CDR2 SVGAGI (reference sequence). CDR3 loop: CASSYSGSEQYF. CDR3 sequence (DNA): TGTGCCAGCAGTTACTCGGGCAGTGAGCAGTACTTC.

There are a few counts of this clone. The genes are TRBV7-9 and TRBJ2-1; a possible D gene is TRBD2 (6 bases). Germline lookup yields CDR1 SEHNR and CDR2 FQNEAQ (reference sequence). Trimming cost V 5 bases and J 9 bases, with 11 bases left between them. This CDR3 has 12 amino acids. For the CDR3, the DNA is TGTGCCAGCAGCCAGGAGGGGAGTGAGCAGTTCTTC. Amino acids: CASSQEGSEQFF.

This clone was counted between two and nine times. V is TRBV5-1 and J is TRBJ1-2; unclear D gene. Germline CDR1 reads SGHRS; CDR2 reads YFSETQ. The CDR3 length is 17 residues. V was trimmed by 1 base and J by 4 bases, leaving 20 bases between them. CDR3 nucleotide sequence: TGCGCCAGCAGCTTGAGACTCGGGAGCCGCTCGTCCTATGGCTACACCTTC. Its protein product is CASSLRLGSRSSYGYTF.

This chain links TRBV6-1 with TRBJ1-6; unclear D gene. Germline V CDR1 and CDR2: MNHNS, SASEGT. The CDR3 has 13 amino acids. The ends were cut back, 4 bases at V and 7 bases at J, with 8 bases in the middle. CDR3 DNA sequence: TGTGCCAGCAGTGGGACGGAAAATTCACCCCTCCACTTT. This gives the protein CASSGTENSPLHF.

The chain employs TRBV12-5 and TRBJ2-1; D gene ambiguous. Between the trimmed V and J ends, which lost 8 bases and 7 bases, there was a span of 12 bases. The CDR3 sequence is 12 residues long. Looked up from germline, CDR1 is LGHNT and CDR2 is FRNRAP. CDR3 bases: TGTGCTAGTTTGTTGAGTCTTAATGAGCAGTTCTTC. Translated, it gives CASLLSLNEQFF. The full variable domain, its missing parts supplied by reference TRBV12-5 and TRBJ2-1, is DARVTQTPRHKVTEMGQEVTMRCQPILGHNTVFWYRQTMMQGLELLAYFRNRAPLDDSGMPKDRFSAEMPDATLATLKIQPSEPRDSAVYFCASLLSLNEQFFGPGTRLTVL.

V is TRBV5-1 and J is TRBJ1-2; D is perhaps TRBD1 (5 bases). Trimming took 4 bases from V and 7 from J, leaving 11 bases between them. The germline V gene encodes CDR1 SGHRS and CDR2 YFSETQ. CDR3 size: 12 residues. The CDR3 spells CASSLGTLGYTF. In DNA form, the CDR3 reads TGCGCCAGCAGCCTAGGGACGCTTGGCTACACCTTC.

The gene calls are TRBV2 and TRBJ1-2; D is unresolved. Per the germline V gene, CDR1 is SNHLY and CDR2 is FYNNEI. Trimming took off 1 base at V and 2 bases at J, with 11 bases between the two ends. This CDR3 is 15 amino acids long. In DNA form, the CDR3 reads TGTGCCAGCAGTGAAGGTCCGGGAAGGAACTATGGCTACACCTTC. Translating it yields CASSEGPGRNYGYTF.

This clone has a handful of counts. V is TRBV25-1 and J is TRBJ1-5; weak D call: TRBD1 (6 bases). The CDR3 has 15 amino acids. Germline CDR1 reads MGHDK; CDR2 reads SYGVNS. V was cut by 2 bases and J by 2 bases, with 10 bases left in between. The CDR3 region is CASSERGGGNQPQHF. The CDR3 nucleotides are TGTGCCAGCAGTGAAAGAGGGGGGGGCAATCAGCCCCAGCATTTT.